The 19 T cell receptor beta chains below all came from one sample that was sequenced in a study of cytomegalovirus exposure and HLA in healthy donors. With 60 Vbeta and 13 Jbeta primers, the PCR was carried out. Clones were sequenced by immunoSEQ multiplex PCR, and TCRdb holds only the in-frame ones, with some missing. The table has around 100,000 clones, around 74% seen once. The sequencing input was PBMCs. Receptors originate from a male donor in good health and CMV-seropositive.

The chain couples TRBV2 to TRBJ1-2; the D is unclear. The CDR3 is made up of 13 amino acids. Trimming left V 2 bases short and J 5 bases short, with 9 bases between. CDR1 is SNHLY and CDR2 is FYNNEI in the germline V gene. Here the CDR3 DNA reads TGTGCCAGCAGTGAAATACCCAGATATGGCTACACCTTC. Amino acid sequence: CASSEIPRYGYTF.

V usage is TRBV27 and J usage is TRBJ1-1, with D maybe TRBD1 (6 bases). Germline loops: CDR1 MNHEY, CDR2 SMNVEV (reference sequence). The CDR3 covers 16 residues. V lost 5 bases and J lost 0, with 16 bases in between. The DNA for the CDR3 is TGTGCCAGCAGTCCCCCCGGGACACCCATGAACACTGAAGCTTTCTTT. It codes for CASSPPGTPMNTEAFF.

This chain uses TRBV5-6 with TRBJ1-3; the D gene is possibly TRBD1 (5 bases). This CDR3 contains 15 residues. The germline CDR1 and CDR2 sequences are SGHDT and YYEEEE. V was clipped by 0 bases and J by 2 bases, with 9 bases between them. The CDR3 spells CASSLEGIPGNTIYF. Here the CDR3 DNA reads TGTGCCAGCAGCTTGGAGGGGATTCCTGGAAACACCATATATTTT.

The rearrangement joins TRBV7-2 to TRBJ2-3, with a tentative D call TRBD2 (6 bases). CDR1 and CDR2 from the germline V gene are SGHTA and FQGNSA. The CDR3 consists of 16 residues. Trimming took off 7 bases at V and 0 bases at J, with 17 bases between the two ends. Written as DNA, the CDR3 is TGTGCCAGCACCCCTCCCCAGCGGGCTAGCACAGATACGCAGTATTTT. Its protein is CASTPPQRASTDTQYF.

At least ten counts were recorded for this clone. J is TRBJ2-3 and V is TRBV4-2; D gene unclear. Germline assignment: CDR1 LGHNA and CDR2 YNFKEQ. This CDR3 region has 15 residues. Trimming shortened V by 0 bases and J by 4 bases, and 11 bases separated the two germline ends. Written as DNA, the CDR3 is TGTGCCAGCAGCCAAGATTGGGTAGCATCAGATACGCAGTATTTT. Amino acid sequence: CASSQDWVASDTQYF.

The chain recombines TRBV15 with TRBJ1-4; 7 bases are a match to TRBD1. Unmatched junction bases numbered 9, after V lost 0 bases and J lost 2 bases. The CDR3 loop spans 18 amino acids. Per germline, CDR1 LNHNV and CDR2 YYDKDF (reference sequence). CDR3 nucleotide sequence: TGTGCCACCAGCAGAGATCCCGTCTCGACAGGGACTAATGAAAAACTGTTTTTT. It translates to CATSRDPVSTGTNEKLFF.

The chain links TRBV4-2 to TRBJ2-1; 8 nucleotides line up with TRBD1. Germline CDR1 is LGHNA and CDR2 is YNFKEQ. This CDR3 is 16 amino acids long. The V segment lost 1 base and the J segment 4 bases; nucleotides outside the gene matches: 6. The CDR3: CASSQVSGQGYNEQFF. As DNA, the CDR3 is TGTGCCAGCAGCCAAGTTAGTGGACAGGGTTACAATGAGCAGTTCTTC.

As to this clone: Other DNA sequences in this sample translate to the same CDR3. The J gene is TRBJ1-2, the V gene TRBV2, with TRBD1 matching over 8 bases. V lost 5 bases to trimming and J lost 7 bases; unmatched junction nucleotides: 6. Germline-derived CDR1 and CDR2 are SNHLY and FYNNEI. The CDR3 length is 13 residues. The CDR3 DNA follows: TGTGCCAGCAGTCCACGCGACAGGGGTGGCTACACCTTC. Protein product: CASSPRDRGGYTF.

This clone was found a few times. The chain joins TRBV25-1 to TRBJ1-1; 8 nucleotides match TRBD1. Trimming at V came to 2 bases and at J to 1 base, leaving 0 bases not matched to a gene. CDR1 is MGHDK, CDR2 SYGVNS, per germline. The CDR3 is 14 amino acids. CDR3 sequence (DNA): TGTGCCAGCAGTGAACAGGGGGCGAACACTGAAGCTTTCTTT. As protein: CASSEQGANTEAFF.

V gene TRBV5-1 combines with J gene TRBJ2-1; D possibly corresponds to TRBD2 (5 bases). Between the trimmed V and J ends, which lost 0 bases and 0 bases, there was a span of 7 bases. Germline assignment: CDR1 SGHRS and CDR2 YFSETQ. The CDR3 is made up of 15 amino acids. The CDR3 nucleotides are TGCGCCAGCAGCTTGGCGGAGGTCTCCTACAATGAGCAGTTCTTC. Translated: CASSLAEVSYNEQFF.

The J gene is TRBJ1-2, the V gene TRBV10-3, with D unclear. In germline, CDR1 is ENHRY, CDR2 SYGVKD. The CDR3 is made up of 14 amino acids. V lost 4 bases, J lost 4 bases, and 13 bases lay in between. CDR3 DNA: TGTGCCATCAGTGGTGTAGAGGGCAGCTATGGCTACACCTTC. Residues: CAISGVEGSYGYTF.

This clone was recorded only once. The chain recombines TRBV11-2 with TRBJ2-3; D uncertain. Trimming left V 5 bases short and J 0 bases short, with 6 bases between. Germline CDR1 and CDR2: SGHAT and FQNNGV. The CDR3 runs to 13 residues. The CDR3 bases are TGTGCCAGCAGCGCTCTAAGCACAGATACGCAGTATTTT. Its protein is CASSALSTDTQYF.

The chain employs TRBV25-1 and TRBJ2-1; 10 bases align to TRBD2. This CDR3 comprises 12 residues. Unmatched junction bases numbered 8, after V lost 6 bases and J lost 15 bases. CDR1 MGHDK and CDR2 SYGVNS come from the germline V gene. The CDR3 loop reads CASRTSGGGLFF. Written as DNA, the CDR3 is TGTGCCAGCAGGACCAGCGGGGGGGGGTTGTTCTTC.

The genes are TRBV4-1 and TRBJ2-1; the match to TRBD2 covers 15 bases. CDR3 length: 20 amino acids. Germline V gives CDR1 MGHRA, CDR2 YSYEKL. After removal of 11 bases from V and 0 bases from J, the junction contained 17 bases not matched to a gene. The CDR3 DNA reads as TGCGCCTCCCAGGCACCACCCGGACTAGCGGGGGGGCCCTCCTACAATGAGCAGTTCTTC. Encoded protein: CASQAPPGLAGGPSYNEQFF.

This clone was observed a single time. This chain uses TRBV10-3 with TRBJ1-5; 7 nucleotides line up with TRBD1. The germline V gene has CDR1 ENHRY and CDR2 SYGVKD. Trimming at V came to 9 bases and at J to 0 bases, leaving 14 bases not matched to a gene. The CDR3 consists of 17 residues. CDR3 sequence (DNA): TGTGCCATTTCCAACCCCAACAGGGGAACTAGCAATCAGCCCCAGCATTTT. It is translated as CAISNPNRGTSNQPQHF.

This clone was seen a single time. V is TRBV19 and J is TRBJ1-5; tentative D call: TRBD1 (6 bases). This CDR3 is 13 amino acids long. The germline CDR1 and CDR2 sequences are LNHDA and SQIVND (reference sequence). Trimming removed 6 bases at V and 9 bases at J, with 15 bases between. The DNA for the CDR3 is TGTGCCAGTAGCAGGGGCCCATCCCGGCCCCAGCATTTT. This encodes CASSRGPSRPQHF.

Ten or more counts support this clone. This chain connects TRBV2 to TRBJ1-2; 7 bases align to TRBD1. In germline, CDR1 is SNHLY, CDR2 FYNNEI. Trimming took 5 bases from V and 2 from J; bases not matched to a gene: 8. CDR3 length: 15 residues. The CDR3 loop reads CASSRQGRANYGYTF. CDR3 nucleotide sequence: TGTGCCAGCAGTAGACAGGGTAGAGCCAACTATGGCTACACCTTC.

The rearrangement links TRBV11-2 to TRBJ2-5; possibly TRBD2 for D (7 bases). Germline CDR1 and CDR2: SGHAT and FQNNGV. Trimming pared 1 base from V and 5 bases from J, leaving 11 bases between. The CDR3 covers 14 residues. The CDR3 DNA sequence: TGTGCCAGCAGCTTAGGAGGGGGAGGGGAGACCCAGTACTTC. Protein sequence: CASSLGGGGETQYF.

V gene TRBV5-4 combines with J gene TRBJ2-5, with D perhaps matching TRBD1 (7 bases). CDR3 length equals 15 residues. Trimming took off 0 bases at V and 5 bases at J, with 14 bases between the two ends. Germline assignment: CDR1 SGHNT and CDR2 YYREEE (reference sequence). CDR3: CASSLDRGGQETQYF. CDR3 sequence (DNA): TGTGCCAGCAGCTTGGACAGGGGAGGCCAGGAGACCCAGTACTTC.